Listed here are 9 T cell receptor beta chains from one sample, sequenced in a study of T cell responses to AZD1222 COVID-19 vaccine (dated by TCRdb to about 2021). The protocol used for the library was the immunoSEQ multiplex PCR assay. Drawn from immuneACCESS, this table holds only the in-frame rearrangements with V and J called that TCRdb kept. Clones are partly lost; checked studies trace under half to an unresolved V gene and leave the rest unexplained. This sample has some 140,000 clones in its table, and over 85% of those were observed once. The ten largest clonotypes hold 5.5% of the sample. The time point label for this specimen denotes: baseline before first vaccination. The sequencing here drew on peripheral blood, taken on day 0 of AZD1222 vaccination. Receptors originate from an adult in good health.

This clone was seen just once. V usage is TRBV5-5 and J usage is TRBJ2-7; 9 positions agree with TRBD1. The CDR3 has 14 amino acids. V shed 2 bases and J 5 bases; nucleotides not matched to a gene: 5. Per the germline V gene, CDR1 is SGHKS and CDR2 is YYEKEE (reference sequence). The CDR3 sequence is CASSFRDRANEQYF. In DNA form, the CDR3 reads TGTGCCAGCAGCTTCCGGGACAGGGCAAACGAGCAGTACTTC.

The rearrangement links TRBV4-1 to TRBJ2-2, with 8 bases matching TRBD2. Germline assignment: CDR1 MGHRA and CDR2 YSYEKL. CDR3 length: 18 residues. Trimming removed 0 bases from V and 4 bases from J; junction bases left unmatched: 10. The DNA for the CDR3 is TGCGCCAGCAGCCAAGAACCTAGCGGGCGGTGGTTCACCGGGGAGCTGTTTTTT. Translation: CASSQEPSGRWFTGELFF.

The CDR3 loop reads CASSLLPGSSYNSPLHF. The CDR3 DNA follows: TGTGCCAGCAGCTTACTTCCAGGGAGCTCCTATAATTCACCCCTCCACTTT. The chain employs TRBV7-9 and TRBJ1-6, with TRBD1 as a possible D gene (5 bases). The CDR3 runs to 17 residues. Per germline, CDR1 SEHNR and CDR2 FQNEAQ (reference sequence). V was cut by 2 bases and J by 0 bases, with 11 bases left in between.

The chain recombines TRBV13 with TRBJ2-7; the D is unclear. This CDR3 spans 13 amino acids. The germline CDR1 and CDR2 sequences are PRHDT and FYEKMQ (reference sequence). Trimming removed 3 bases from V and 2 bases from J, with 8 bases in between. CDR3 loop: CASSFSRAYEQYF. In DNA, the CDR3 is TGTGCCAGCAGCTTTAGCAGAGCCTACGAGCAGTACTTC.

The chain couples TRBV7-9 to TRBJ1-4; D uncertain. The CDR3 is 14 amino acids. Trimming pared 2 bases from V and 8 bases from J, leaving 12 bases between. Germline CDR1 and CDR2: SEHNR and FQNEAQ (reference sequence). CDR3 loop: CASSLQAVGEKLFF. The CDR3 nucleotides are TGTGCCAGCAGCTTACAGGCCGTGGGGGAAAAACTGTTTTTT.

The chain joins TRBV4-2 to TRBJ2-7, with TRBD1 matching over 9 bases. The germline CDR1 and CDR2 sequences are LGHNA and YNFKEQ. The CDR3 loop spans 14 amino acids. The V segment lost 4 bases and the J segment 3 bases; nucleotides outside the gene matches: 4. CDR3 protein: CASSRRTGVYEQYF. CDR3 DNA sequence: TGTGCCAGCAGCCGGCGGACAGGGGTCTACGAGCAGTACTTC.

The chain carries TRBV5-1 and TRBJ1-2, with D tentatively TRBD1 (6 bases). The V end was cut by 4 bases, the J end by 8 bases, with 21 bases between. From germline, CDR1 is SGHRS and CDR2 YFSETQ. CDR3 length: 15 amino acids. The CDR3 coding sequence is TGCGCCAGCAGCAGGACAGTTTCCCGGCTGGAGGGCTACACCTTC. This encodes CASSRTVSRLEGYTF. Full variable domain (outside the CDR3, taken from reference TRBV5-1 and TRBJ1-2): KAGVTQTPRYLIKTRGQQVTLSCSPISGHRSVSWYQQTPGQGLQFLFEYFSETQRNKGNFPGRFSGRQFSNSRSEMNVSTLELGDSALYLCASSRTVSRLEGYTFGSGTRLTVV.

This chain connects TRBV28 to TRBJ2-1, with D possibly TRBD2 on 5 matching bases. With 3 bases removed from V and 0 bases from J, the gap between germline ends came to 9 bases. Looked up from germline, CDR1 is MDHEN and CDR2 is SYDVKM. The CDR3 extends over 15 amino acids. The CDR3 reads CASSLFSGSYNEQFF. CDR3 nucleotides: TGTGCCAGCAGTTTGTTCAGCGGCTCCTACAATGAGCAGTTCTTC.

The rearrangement links TRBV19 to TRBJ1-2; TRBD1 aligns across 9 bases. The CDR3 sequence is 16 residues long. Looked up from germline, CDR1 is LNHDA and CDR2 is SQIVND (reference sequence). Unmatched junction bases numbered 10, after V lost 5 bases and J lost 3 bases. The DNA for the CDR3 is TGTGCCAGTAGTGGGGACAGGGCTAAATCTTACTATGGCTACACCTTC. It codes for CASSGDRAKSYYGYTF.